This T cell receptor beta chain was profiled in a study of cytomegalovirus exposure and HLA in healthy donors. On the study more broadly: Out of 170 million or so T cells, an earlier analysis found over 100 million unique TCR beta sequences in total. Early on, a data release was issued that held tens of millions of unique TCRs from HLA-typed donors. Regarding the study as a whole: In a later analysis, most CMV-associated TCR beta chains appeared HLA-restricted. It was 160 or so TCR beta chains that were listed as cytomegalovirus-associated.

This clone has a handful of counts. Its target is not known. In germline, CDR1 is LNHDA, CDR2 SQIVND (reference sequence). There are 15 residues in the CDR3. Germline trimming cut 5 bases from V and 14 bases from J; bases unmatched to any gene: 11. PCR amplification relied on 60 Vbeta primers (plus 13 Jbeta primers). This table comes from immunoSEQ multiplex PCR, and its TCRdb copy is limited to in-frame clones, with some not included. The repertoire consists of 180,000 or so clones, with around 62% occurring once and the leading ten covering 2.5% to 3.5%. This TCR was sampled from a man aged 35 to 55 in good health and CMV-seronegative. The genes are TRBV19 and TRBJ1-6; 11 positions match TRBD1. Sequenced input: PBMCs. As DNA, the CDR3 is TGTGCCAGTAGTGAAACCGGGACAGGGGGTGGTTCCCTCCACTTT. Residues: CASSETGTGGGSLHF.